This TCR beta chain stems from a study of shared clonotypes between healthy human individuals. Trimming took off 3 bases at V and 0 bases at J, with 10 bases between the two ends. CDR3 length equals 15 residues. The germline V gene encodes CDR1 SGHTA and CDR2 FQGTGA. Per the original data handling: In the immunoSEQ data, sequences were junction-only and lacked quality scores, so filtering differed. Clones were sequenced by immunoSEQ multiplex PCR, and TCRdb holds only the in-frame ones, with some missing. The D gene and trimming were derived from the DNA, and the V and J assignments and clone size from that table. The data contain over a million clones, over 95% of them singletons.

The chain recombines TRBV7-3 with TRBJ2-3; no clear D. The receptor was derived from a man younger than 40 in good health. Sequencing was performed on naive CD4+ T cells sorted from blood. Subset meaning: CD45RA+ positively selected. The DNA of the CDR3 is TGTGCCAGCAGCTTTGGGCGGTTTAGCACAGATACGCAGTATTTT. Protein: CASSFGRFSTDTQYF.